These T cell receptor beta chains were read from a single sample in a study of CD8 T cells in Susac syndrome. TCRdb re-analysed the immunoSEQ multiplex PCR reads in MiXCR, keeping a single row per CDR3 protein. The repertoire consists of about 240,000 distinct CDR3 sequences, with about 96% occurring once and the leading ten covering around 0.1%. Sequenced input: CD4+ T cells from PBMCs. Receptors were obtained from a human donor with Susac syndrome. The CDR3 runs from the conserved cysteine through the conserved F or W. The order of the fields is V gene, J gene, CDR3 protein.

V: TRBV4-1
J: TRBJ1-2
CDR3: CASSQDPAGYTF

V: TRBV5-1
J: TRBJ2-3
CDR3: CASSLAGSGDTDTQYF

V: TRBV30
J: TRBJ1-5
CDR3: CAWSSQTGQPQHF

V: TRBV20-1
J: TRBJ1-5
CDR3: CSARDQTTRYQPQHF

V: TRBV11-2
J: TRBJ2-7
CDR3: CASTMGQGAYEQYF

V: TRBV5-1
J: TRBJ1-2
CDR3: CASSLGQGYSYGYTF

V: TRBV4-1
J: TRBJ2-7
CDR3: CASGFGARYEQYF

V: TRBV18
J: TRBJ2-7
CDR3: CASSPLLGQNYEQYF

V: TRBV3-1
J: TRBJ2-1
CDR3: CASSQGTSVASEQFF

V: TRBV5-6
J: TRBJ2-5
CDR3: CASQTDSSRISQYF

V: TRBV18
J: TRBJ2-2
CDR3: CASSPLPLFRGTGELFF

V: TRBV7-3
J: TRBJ2-1
CDR3: CASSRSPEPVVDEQFF

V: TRBV2
J: TRBJ1-1
CDR3: CASIGGLGGTEAFF

V: TRBV20-1
J: TRBJ1-5
CDR3: CSARGRGGGPQHF

V: TRBV24-1
J: TRBJ2-7
CDR3: CATSDADSRKGQYF

V: TRBV5-1
J: TRBJ2-1
CDR3: CATGNTSGEGEQFF

V: TRBV24-1
J: TRBJ2-1
CDR3: CATSDALGGGGYNEQFF

V: TRBV20-1
J: TRBJ2-3
CDR3: CSAVSGRTSGSLGTDTQYF

V: TRBV20-1
J: TRBJ2-7
CDR3: CSAKQAGSAYEQYF

V: TRBV29-1
J: TRBJ1-1
CDR3: CSVGLSLVNTEAFF

V: TRBV20-1
J: TRBJ2-7
CDR3: CSALSGTIYEQYF

V: TRBV7-8
J: TRBJ2-7
CDR3: CASSRGLAGYEQYF

V: TRBV20-1
J: TRBJ2-3
CDR3: CSARGGVTDTQYF

V: TRBV27
J: TRBJ2-3
CDR3: CASTRGFSTDTQYF

V: TRBV5-1
J: TRBJ1-1
CDR3: CASSLKGQHEAFF

V: TRBV4-1
J: TRBJ2-5
CDR3: CASSHFTSGRQTQYF

V: TRBV6-1
J: TRBJ2-2
CDR3: CASSTISIREDTGELFF

V: TRBV6-5
J: TRBJ1-1
CDR3: CASSYELQGAEGAFF

V: TRBV3-1
J: TRBJ1-1
CDR3: CASSQVRQEAFF

V: TRBV7-7
J: TRBJ2-1
CDR3: CASSPVAGGREQFF

V: TRBV4-1
J: TRBJ2-5
CDR3: CASSQGQGGSVTQYF

V: TRBV29-1
J: TRBJ2-1
CDR3: CSVKTGLAWNEQFF

V: TRBV5-1
J: TRBJ1-1
CDR3: CASSTTPNTEAFF

V: TRBV5-1
J: TRBJ1-1
CDR3: CASSSNPGGAMNTEAFF

V: TRBV19
J: TRBJ1-4
CDR3: CASKDRGKLFF

V: TRBV10-3
J: TRBJ1-2
CDR3: CAISESAVRDGYTF

V: TRBV9
J: TRBJ2-7
CDR3: CASSGHGREGFEQYF

V: TRBV29-1
J: TRBJ2-1
CDR3: CSVEDTGTSVANEQFF

V: TRBV9
J: TRBJ2-7
CDR3: CASSVAGGSSYEQYF

V: TRBV14
J: TRBJ1-1
CDR3: CASSPGGRGMNTEAFF

V: TRBV7-9
J: TRBJ1-5
CDR3: CASSNRSQPQHF

V: TRBV5-4
J: TRBJ1-2
CDR3: CASRLPGVRGDGYTF

V: TRBV21-1
J: TRBJ2-1
CDR3: CASSFGQGPAGGPPYNEQFF

V: TRBV9
J: TRBJ1-2
CDR3: CASSVASGQGGGSGYTF

V: TRBV29-1
J: TRBJ1-2
CDR3: CSAFWGQGAKGVYGYTF

V: TRBV7-9
J: TRBJ1-2
CDR3: CAIPQGAGYTF

V: TRBV25-1
J: TRBJ2-3
CDR3: CASSEMGLGTDTQYF

V: TRBV29-1
J: TRBJ2-2
CDR3: CSVASTNTGELFF

V: TRBV6-5
J: TRBJ2-3
CDR3: CASSYFGSSTDTQYF

V: TRBV20-1
J: TRBJ2-7
CDR3: CSALRASGSYEQYF

V: TRBV6-5
J: TRBJ2-1
CDR3: CASSYRTSGSIEQFF

V: TRBV20-1
J: TRBJ2-7
CDR3: CSAKLAGVYEQYF

V: TRBV28
J: TRBJ2-7
CDR3: CASTTYSEVNEQYF

V: TRBV4-1
J: TRBJ2-3
CDR3: CASSQATSGSSGDTQYF